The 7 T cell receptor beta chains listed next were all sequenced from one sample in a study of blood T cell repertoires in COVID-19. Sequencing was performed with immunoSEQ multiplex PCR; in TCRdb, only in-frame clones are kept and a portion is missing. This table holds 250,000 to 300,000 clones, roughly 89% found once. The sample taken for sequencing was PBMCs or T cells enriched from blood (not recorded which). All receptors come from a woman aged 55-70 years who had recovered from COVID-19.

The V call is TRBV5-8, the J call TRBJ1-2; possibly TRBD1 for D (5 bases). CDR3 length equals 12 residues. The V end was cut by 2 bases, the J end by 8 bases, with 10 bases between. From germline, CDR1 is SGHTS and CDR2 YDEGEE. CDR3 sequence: CASSLRGVGYTF. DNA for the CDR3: TGTGCCAGCAGCTTACGGGGGGTCGGCTACACCTTC.

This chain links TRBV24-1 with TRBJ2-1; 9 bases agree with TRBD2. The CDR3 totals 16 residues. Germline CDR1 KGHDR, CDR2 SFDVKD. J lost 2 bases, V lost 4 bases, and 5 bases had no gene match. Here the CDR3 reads CATSDAGGAAYNEQFF. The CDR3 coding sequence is TGTGCCACCAGTGACGCGGGGGGGGCAGCCTACAATGAGCAGTTCTTC.

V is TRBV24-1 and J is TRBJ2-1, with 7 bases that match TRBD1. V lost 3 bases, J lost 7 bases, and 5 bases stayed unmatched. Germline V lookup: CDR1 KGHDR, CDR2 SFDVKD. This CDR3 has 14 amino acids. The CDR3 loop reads CATSDLGQQNEQFF. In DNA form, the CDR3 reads TGTGCCACCAGTGATCTGGGACAGCAGAATGAGCAGTTCTTC.

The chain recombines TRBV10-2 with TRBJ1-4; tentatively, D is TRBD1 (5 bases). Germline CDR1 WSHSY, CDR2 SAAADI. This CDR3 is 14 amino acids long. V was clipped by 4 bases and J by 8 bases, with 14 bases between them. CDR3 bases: TGCGCCAGCAGTGTGAGGGACTTAGGAGAAAAACTGTTTTTT. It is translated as CASSVRDLGEKLFF.

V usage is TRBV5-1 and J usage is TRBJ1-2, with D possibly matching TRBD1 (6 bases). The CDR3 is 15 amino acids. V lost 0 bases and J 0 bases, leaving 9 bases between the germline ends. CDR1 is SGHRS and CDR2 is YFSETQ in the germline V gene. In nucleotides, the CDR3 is TGCGCCAGCAGCTTGGTAGGGGGTACTAACTATGGCTACACCTTC. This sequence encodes CASSLVGGTNYGYTF. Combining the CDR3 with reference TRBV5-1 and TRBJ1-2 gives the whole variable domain KAGVTQTPRYLIKTRGQQVTLSCSPISGHRSVSWYQQTPGQGLQFLFEYFSETQRNKGNFPGRFSGRQFSNSRSEMNVSTLELGDSALYLCASSLVGGTNYGYTFGSGTRLTVV.

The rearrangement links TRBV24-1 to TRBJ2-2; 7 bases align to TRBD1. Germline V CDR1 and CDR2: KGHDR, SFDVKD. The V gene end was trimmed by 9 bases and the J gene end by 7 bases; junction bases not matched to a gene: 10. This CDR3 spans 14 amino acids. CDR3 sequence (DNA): TGTGCCACCCGCCGGCAGGGGGACGTCGGGGAGCTGTTTTTT. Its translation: CATRRQGDVGELFF.

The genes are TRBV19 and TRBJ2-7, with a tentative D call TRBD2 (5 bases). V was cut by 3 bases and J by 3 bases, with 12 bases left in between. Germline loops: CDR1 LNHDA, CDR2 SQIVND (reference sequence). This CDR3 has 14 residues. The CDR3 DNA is TGTGCCAGTAGTATCTACGGACGGGACTACGAGCAGTACTTC. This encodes CASSIYGRDYEQYF.